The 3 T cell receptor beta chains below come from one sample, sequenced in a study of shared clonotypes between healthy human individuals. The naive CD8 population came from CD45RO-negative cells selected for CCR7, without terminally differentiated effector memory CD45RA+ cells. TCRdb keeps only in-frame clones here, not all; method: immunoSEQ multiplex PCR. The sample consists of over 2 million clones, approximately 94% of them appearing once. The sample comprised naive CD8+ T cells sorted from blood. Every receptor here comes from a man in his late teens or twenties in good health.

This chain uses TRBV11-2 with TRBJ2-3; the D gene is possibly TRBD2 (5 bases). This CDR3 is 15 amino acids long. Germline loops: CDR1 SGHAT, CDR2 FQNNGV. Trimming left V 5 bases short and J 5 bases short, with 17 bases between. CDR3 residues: CASSPDYRLGDTQYF. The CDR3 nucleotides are TGTGCCAGCAGCCCTGACTATAGATTGGGAGATACGCAGTATTTT.

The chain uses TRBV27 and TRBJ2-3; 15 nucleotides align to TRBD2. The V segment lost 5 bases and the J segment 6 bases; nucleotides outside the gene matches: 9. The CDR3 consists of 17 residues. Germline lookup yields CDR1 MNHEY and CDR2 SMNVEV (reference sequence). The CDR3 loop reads CASSLLPGTSGGDTQYF. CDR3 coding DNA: TGTGCCAGCAGTCTCCTTCCAGGGACTAGCGGGGGGGATACGCAGTATTTT.

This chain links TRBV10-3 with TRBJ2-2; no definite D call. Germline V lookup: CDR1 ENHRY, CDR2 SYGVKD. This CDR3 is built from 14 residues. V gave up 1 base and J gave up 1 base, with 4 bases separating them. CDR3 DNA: TGTGCCATCAGTGAGTTTGTGAACACCGGGGAGCTGTTTTTT. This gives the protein CAISEFVNTGELFF.